This T cell receptor (beta chain) emerged from a study of blood T cells in healthy people across ages. Only a few counts were recorded for this clonotype. Its cognate antigen is unknown. Next came a second PCR, run for about 7 to 12 cycles, which used a sample-barcoded 5' primer along with a J-beta primer mix. Each TCR beta cDNA got a 12-nucleotide random molecular identifier. From each sample, at least 2.5 million paired-end reads containing CDR3 were obtained. TCRdb fed the 5' RACE reads into MiXCR, producing one record per CDR3 protein. The repertoire consists of 700,000 to 900,000 distinct CDR3 sequences, with roughly 53% occurring once and the leading ten covering roughly two fifths. Healthy Caucasian individuals from Russia aged 6 to 90 were enrolled as donors. Study-level findings and limits: Age brought a roughly linear fall in TCR beta diversity measured per million T cells.

The specimen was blood. This TCR came from an elderly man in good health.

The CDR3 DNA sequence: TGCAGCGCGGCAGGTTCTGAGCAGTTCTTC. Translating it yields CSAAGSEQFF. The rearrangement joins TRBV29-1 to TRBJ2-1; the D is unclear. CDR1 SQVTM and CDR2 ANQGSEA come from the germline V gene. The CDR3 runs to 10 residues. With 7 bases removed from V and 9 bases from J, the gap between germline ends came to 10 bases.